The rows below give T cell receptor beta chains drawn from one sample of a study of CD8 T cells in ankylosing spondylitis. MiXCR was run by TCRdb on the 5' RACE reads, yielding one entry per CDR3 protein. This table has a few hundred thousand distinct CDR3 sequences, less than 9.5% appearing once. The source material was blood, either unsorted or a sorted T cell fraction (not recorded which). The origin of the receptors is a male donor with ankylosing spondylitis. The CDR3 runs from the conserved cysteine through the conserved F or W. Each record gives: D gene, clone size, J gene, V gene, CDR3 protein, CDR3 DNA. A D gene is named only where the DNA matches it firmly. Clone size is given for some rows only: seen once, a few or many times, or a class if the clone is expanded.

- many TRBJ2-1 TRBV18 CASSPNLSGSYNEQFF TGTGCCAGCTCACCAAACTTGAGCGGTTCCTACAATGAGCAGTTCTTC
- few TRBJ2-3 TRBV6-1 CASSRRFLGGRTDTQYF TGTGCCAGCAGTCGTAGGTTTTTGGGAGGTCGCACAGATACGCAGTATTTT
- - TRBJ2-1 TRBV12-3/TRBV12-4 CASSPGVSYNEQFF TGTGCCAGCAGTCCCGGGGTTTCCTACAATGAGCAGTTCTTC
TRBD1 few TRBJ1-6 TRBV4-3 CASSQAQGRSPLHF TGCGCCAGCAGCCAAGCACAGGGGCGTTCACCCCTCCACTTT
TRBD2 - TRBJ2-7 TRBV7-9 CASSLVAGVPYEQYF TGTGCCAGCAGCTTAGTAGCGGGGGTACCCTACGAGCAGTACTTC
- - TRBJ2-7 TRBV12-3/TRBV12-4 CASSLAPVYEQYF TGTGCCAGCAGTTTAGCGCCAGTCTACGAGCAGTACTTC
- few TRBJ1-5 TRBV7-9 CASSPEGGTDQPQHF TGTGCCAGCAGCCCCGAAGGGGGAACGGATCAGCCCCAGCATTTT
TRBD2 - TRBJ2-1 TRBV28 CASSWGLAGLNNEQFF TGTGCCAGCAGTTGGGGCCTAGCGGGATTGAACAATGAGCAGTTCTTC
TRBD1 - TRBJ1-6 TRBV3-1 CASSQRGTGSNSPLHF TGTGCCAGCAGCCAACGGGGGACAGGTAGTAATTCACCCCTCCACTTT
TRBD2 few TRBJ2-1 TRBV6-2/TRBV6-3 CASSYSRTSGHYNEQFF TGTGCCAGCAGTTACTCGAGGACTAGCGGGCACTACAATGAGCAGTTCTTC
TRBD1 - TRBJ1-6 TRBV19 CASGDRSSPTVHF TGTGCCAGTGGGGACAGGTCCTCACCAACCGTCCACTTT
TRBD1 - TRBJ2-1 TRBV19 CASSIGGTGGNNEQFF TGTGCCAGTAGTATAGGGGGGACAGGGGGTAACAATGAGCAGTTCTTC
TRBD1 - TRBJ1-5 TRBV4-1 CASSQEGTGANQPQHF TGCGCCAGCAGCCAAGAGGGCACAGGGGCCAATCAGCCCCAGCATTTT
TRBD2 - TRBJ2-5 TRBV7-3 CASSPPGEGETQYF TGTGCCAGCAGCCCGCCGGGGGAGGGAGAGACCCAGTACTTC
TRBD1 few TRBJ1-1 TRBV15 CATSSNRGKDTEAFF TGTGCCACCAGCAGCAACAGGGGCAAGGACACTGAAGCTTTCTTT
- - TRBJ2-7 TRBV14 CASSQDKDVSYEQYF TGTGCCAGCAGCCAAGATAAGGACGTAAGCTACGAGCAGTACTTC
- - TRBJ2-7 TRBV15 CATSRVGGDEQYF TGTGCCACCAGCAGAGTCGGGGGAGACGAGCAGTACTTC
- few TRBJ2-2 TRBV20-1 CSARTTGELFF TGCAGTGCTAGAACGACCGGGGAGCTGTTTTTT
- - TRBJ1-5 TRBV15 CATSRSRGYGQPQHF TGTGCCACCAGCAGAAGTAGGGGGTATGGTCAGCCCCAGCATTTT
- - TRBJ2-7 TRBV11-2 CASSLGRVLYEQYF TGTGCCAGCAGCTTAGGCAGGGTTCTCTACGAGCAGTACTTC
- few TRBJ2-1 TRBV10-3 CAISESVLANYNEQFF TGTGCCATCAGTGAGTCAGTGCTAGCGAACTACAATGAGCAGTTCTTC
TRBD2 - TRBJ2-1 TRBV12-3/TRBV12-4 CASTLGLFGEQFF TGTGCCAGCACCCTGGGACTATTTGGTGAGCAGTTCTTC
- few TRBJ1-3 TRBV12-3/TRBV12-4 CASRPGAGNTIYF TGTGCCAGCAGGCCCGGAGCAGGAAACACCATATATTTT
TRBD1 many TRBJ1-1 TRBV12-3/TRBV12-4 CASSGRTGAHTEAFF TGTGCCAGCAGTGGCCGGACAGGGGCACACACTGAAGCTTTCTTT
TRBD2 few TRBJ2-3 TRBV25-1 CASSGGGWYGTDTQYF TGTGCCAGCAGTGGCGGGGGATGGTACGGCACAGATACGCAGTATTTT
- - TRBJ1-2 TRBV12-3/TRBV12-4 CASSLHPWLYGYTF TGTGCCAGCAGTTTACATCCATGGCTCTATGGCTACACCTTC
- - TRBJ2-5 TRBV14 CASSQVGYSQETQYF TGTGCCAGCAGCCAAGTGGGGTACAGCCAAGAGACCCAGTACTTC
- many TRBJ1-1 TRBV7-9 CASSLQFLDSEAFF TGTGCCAGCAGCTTGCAATTTTTGGACAGTGAAGCTTTCTTT
TRBD2 many TRBJ2-3 TRBV5-6 CASSPGGGTQYF TGTGCCAGCAGCCCGGGAGGAGGTACGCAGTATTTT
- few TRBJ2-1 TRBV12-3/TRBV12-4 CASSLGQHEQFF TGTGCCAGCAGTTTAGGGCAGCATGAGCAGTTCTTC
- many TRBJ1-2 TRBV12-3/TRBV12-4 CASSLGFQGGYTF TGTGCCAGCAGTTTAGGGTTCCAGGGGGGCTACACCTTC
- many TRBJ1-4 TRBV12-3/TRBV12-4 CASSLAGSGNEKLFF TGTGCCAGCAGTTTAGCGGGTTCGGGAAATGAAAAACTGTTTTTT
TRBD2 few TRBJ2-2 TRBV5-5 CASSWDYYTGELFF TGTGCCAGCAGCTGGGACTACTACACCGGGGAGCTGTTTTTT
TRBD1 - TRBJ1-2 TRBV9 CASSGTGRGYTF TGTGCCAGCAGCGGGACAGGGAGGGGCTACACCTTC
TRBD1 many TRBJ2-7 TRBV12-3/TRBV12-4 CASSAGTGASYEQYF TGTGCCAGCAGTGCCGGGACAGGGGCCTCCTACGAGCAGTACTTC
TRBD1 many TRBJ2-7 TRBV6-5 CASSYYRGAYEQYF TGTGCCAGCAGTTACTACAGGGGGGCTTACGAGCAGTACTTC
- many TRBJ2-7 TRBV2 CASLTGGYEQYF TGTGCCAGCCTGACAGGCGGATACGAGCAGTACTTC
- few TRBJ2-1 TRBV7-2 CASSLASNNEQFF TGTGCCAGCAGCTTAGCTTCGAACAATGAGCAGTTCTTC
- few TRBJ2-2 TRBV28 CASSPPRVSRTGELFF TGTGCCAGCAGTCCTCCTCGGGTATCTCGGACCGGGGAGCTGTTTTTT
- many TRBJ1-2 TRBV6-1 CASSGRANYGYTF TGTGCCAGCAGTGGCAGGGCGAACTATGGCTACACCTTC
TRBD2 - TRBJ2-5 TRBV24-1 CATSDSGRAGETQYF TGTGCCACCAGTGATAGCGGGAGGGCCGGGGAGACCCAGTACTTC